This T cell receptor beta chain was obtained from a study of T cells in Graves' hyperthyroidism and ophthalmopathy. Broader study findings: The model foresaw ophthalmopathy a median around seven months prior to onset. Among clonotypes expanded in thyroid above 0.001, most were also found in blood.

The study excluded patients with uncontrolled infection, other autoimmune disease, pregnancy or lactation. Out of 10 ml of fresh peripheral blood came the PBMCs. J was trimmed by 7 bases and V by 3 bases; bases with no gene match: 9. CDR1 and CDR2 from the germline V gene are KGHSH and LQKENI. This CDR3 is 17 amino acids long. The CDR3 regions of TCR beta were amplified from RNA transcripts. HTBI primers drove first-round RT-PCR of the TCR CDR3. TCRdb re-analysed the multiplex PCR reads in MiXCR, keeping a single row per CDR3 protein. The table lists around 390,000 distinct CDR3 sequences, 13% to 15% of them singletons, with about 18% in the top ten. Concerning this clonotype itself: What it recognizes is unknown.

This TCR derives from a woman in her 30s with Graves' ophthalmopathy. The sample consisted of blood. This chain links TRBV18 with TRBJ2-3; 14 bases align to TRBD2. The CDR3 DNA sequence: TGTGCCAGCTCACCTGGACTAGCGGGGGGCTCGCTAAATACGCAGTATTTT. This encodes CASSPGLAGGSLNTQYF.